The present T cell receptor beta chain was sequenced within a study of T cells in Graves' hyperthyroidism and ophthalmopathy (dated by TCRdb to between 2017 and 2020). General notes on the study: Peripheral blood samples were taken at the time of initial diagnosis, prior to any treatment. According to the paper, TCR Vbeta CDR3 sequencing was carried out on about 140 peripheral blood samples, which came from fewer than 50 ophthalmopathy, under 80 hyperthyroidism and approximately 17 progressor patients. After blood sampling, hyperthyroidism patients were treated with methimazole at a starting dose of 30 mg daily, and ophthalmopathy patients were treated with high-dose intravenous methylprednisolone. Whether ophthalmopathy could be predicted prospectively was tested in an independent validation cohort made up of approximately 19 hyperthyroidism patients plus 17 patients who later progressed to ophthalmopathy. To identify distinguishing TCR V-J signatures, a discovery cohort of about 100 patients was used, comprising under 45 with Graves' ophthalmopathy and around 57 with stable Graves' hyperthyroidism. For training and testing, the roughly 100 patients in the discovery cohort were randomly divided in a 7:3 ratio. Thyroid tissue and blood T-cell repertoires from over 5 Graves' hyperthyroidism patients were also compared in the study. General conclusions and limits of the study: Most expanded thyroid clonotypes (frequency above 0.001) were also detected in blood, a finding suggesting that blood repertoires may reflect thyroid immune responses. Sample size was not statistically predetermined, and investigators were not blinded to group allocation. In cross-validation, a model built on a 13 V-J signature told ophthalmopathy apart from stable hyperthyroidism with approximately 90% sensitivity and around 81% specificity, and in testing the same model reached 80%/75%. In validation, the model predicted progression to ophthalmopathy a median of about 6 months before onset, with around 70% sensitivity and 72.22% specificity.

A patient counted as having stable Graves' hyperthyroidism if no progression to ophthalmopathy occurred over 18 months of follow-up. Hyperthyroidism patients were aged 18 to 65 years and newly diagnosed, with disease duration of less than 2 months. Exclusion was applied to patients with uncontrolled infections, other autoimmune diseases, pregnancy or lactation. Diagnoses were established on the basis of clinical symptoms, serum thyroxine and TRAb, thyroid ultrasound, and orbital computed tomography. PBMCs were separated from roughly 9.6 ml of fresh peripheral blood using Ficoll-Paque density gradient centrifugation. Total RNA was extracted using Trizol reagent, and RNA quality was assessed on an Agilent 2100 Bioanalyzer. The TCR beta CDR3 regions were amplified from the RNA transcripts. The first round of RT-PCR for the TCR CDR3 was performed with the HTBI primer set and the Qiagen OneStep RT-PCR kit. Libraries were constructed in a second round of multiplex PCR, after which size selection and purification were carried out. Sequencing of the libraries was done on an Illumina HiSeq2000 using paired-end 100 bp reads. In the paper's pipeline: Raw data were processed with SOAPnuke, discarding reads with adapters, uncalled bases, mean Phred below 15, or no exact constant-primer or identifier match. COPE v1.2.5 was used to merge the high-quality paired reads, and each unique nucleotide sequence was defined as a clonotype. MiTCR v1.1 was used to align clonotypes to the IMGT TRBV, TRBD and TRBJ reference segments. Analysis was restricted to V-J combinations with a frequency above 0.0001, which covered roughly 99% of repertoires. A TCS score was defined as the ratio of F50 (clonal expansion) to E x V (chaos), with BLOSUM62-based TCRdist applied between CDR3 peptides within each V-J. Welch's t-statistics and random forest reduced 500 to 650 V-J features to 13, which were used in a naive Bayes classifier (R e1071). TCRdb reran the public reads through fastp at Q25 and MiXCR, keeping productive beta chains. When rows share a CDR3 protein, they turn into one entry using the most common DNA and genes. For this entry, the V and J calls and clone size follow TCRdb and not the study's own pipeline. This sample comprises approximately 410,000 distinct CDR3 sequences, approximately 14% of them detected only once. Around 5.3% of the sample rests with the top ten.

A distance of 9 bases separates the germline ends of V and J, which lose 1 base and 5 bases respectively. CDR1 and CDR2 (SGHTA, FQGNSA) derive from the germline V gene. From the cysteine up to the phenylalanine, the CDR3 has a length of 14 residues. The only DNA kept is the CDR3, 42 bases in frame from the first base. This clonotype was counted at least ten times. This receptor's antigen is unknown. Per-base qualities were not stored, and no clone one base away is much larger. This sequence uses TRBV7-2 and TRBJ2-4; possibly the D gene is TRBD2, per 5 matching bases. Sequenced material: blood. The TCR comes from a young woman with Graves' hyperthyroidism. Read as DNA, the sequence is TGTGCCAGCAGCTTAGTTGGGAGCGAAAACATTCAGTACTTC. Its coded protein is CASSLVGSENIQYF.